Here is one T cell receptor beta chain with its context. These data are taken from a study of control samples from healthy donors and cancer patients. Generated by immunoSEQ multiplex PCR, the TCRdb table keeps only in-frame clones and is missing some. The data contain around 120,000 clones, approximately 89% of them singletons. V was pared by 5 bases and J by 5 bases, with 25 bases between. This CDR3 has 19 residues. Germline values: CDR1 SGHTA, CDR2 FQGTGA. The genes are TRBV7-3 and TRBJ1-6, with a weak D call TRBD1 (6 bases). The sequence derives from a man in his 60s in good health. The sequenced material came from blood. The CDR3 is CASSPPLYRARVDNSPLHF. The CDR3 coding sequence is TGTGCCAGCAGCCCCCCCCTCTACAGGGCCCGTGTCGATAATTCACCCCTCCACTTT.